This is a list of T cell receptor beta chains from one sample in a study of Graves' ophthalmopathy and Graves' hyperthyroidism. TCRdb itself ran the multiplex PCR reads through MiXCR, one entry per CDR3 protein. The sample yields about 240,000 distinct CDR3 sequences, around 45% seen once. Sequencing was done on a sample of peripheral blood. These receptors originate from an adult man with Graves' ophthalmopathy. Both conserved end residues are trimmed from each CDR3. Each record gives: V gene, CDR3 length, CDR3 protein.

TRBV19 14 ASSPPPWEVTGELF
TRBV12-3/TRBV12-4 12 ASSPGTQQETQY
TRBV5-4 15 ASSSGQMSSYNSPLH
TRBV18 11 ASSGGGYYEQY
TRBV7-9 11 ASRWQGGTEAF
TRBV27 11 ASYTGGTSPLH
TRBV10-1 12 ATEGFASFYEQY
TRBV7-3 10 ASSSGQDGYT
TRBV6-5 12 ASRKTGEATEAF
TRBV2 13 ASSSETGSGEKLF
TRBV7-6 12 ASTRTALNEKLF
TRBV6-5 14 ASSYSRTSGANVLT
TRBV10-3 10 AIRRVGNEQF
TRBV5-1 11 ASSLSGEGGYT
TRBV7-9 12 ASSHRQGNTEAF
TRBV7-9 14 ASSSNPATGGAGYT
TRBV25-1 9 RDRENPAPG
TRBV5-4 11 ASSWDRGETQY
TRBV4-1 11 ASSQQGRETQY
TRBV5-1 13 ASSLEWGANGGYT
TRBV12-3/TRBV12-4 12 ASSVSGVGNEQF
TRBV7-3 11 ASRRSGANVLT
TRBV29-1 10 SAYRVDWGYT
TRBV12-3/TRBV12-4 12 ATQTWDPVSPLH
TRBV24-1 14 ATSDLSGITSDTQY
TRBV2 13 AISVGFVAQETQY
TRBV9 13 ASSVTQSSNYEQY
TRBV19 15 ASSTRRGNSGANVLT
TRBV12-3/TRBV12-4 11 ASSPGIQETQY
TRBV5-1 13 ASSDMTVVGYGYT
TRBV29-1 12 SSSLAGIGETQY
TRBV7-2 11 ASSLSSIKGYT
TRBV24-1 11 ATSDLRAHEQY
TRBV6-4 11 ASSDSAAAELF
TRBV12-3/TRBV12-4 10 ASRLRLETQY